What follows are 14 T cell receptor beta chains derived from one specimen sequenced in a study of shared clonotypes between healthy human individuals. The assay was immunoSEQ multiplex PCR, and TCRdb's table has in-frame clones only and misses some. The sample records some 2 million clones, 85% to 95% being singletons. Sequencing was done on a sample of naive CD4+ T cells sorted from blood. Subset given: CD45RA+ positively selected. The source is a man between 18 and 35 years old in good health.

This chain connects TRBV19 to TRBJ2-7; 8 nucleotides align to TRBD2. The CDR3 has 14 residues. Germline CDR1 LNHDA, CDR2 SQIVND (reference sequence). The ends lost 4 bases at V and 5 bases at J; junction bases unmatched: 7. This chain's CDR3 is CASSTPGRGDEQYF. DNA of the CDR3: TGTGCCAGTAGTACTCCTGGGCGGGGGGACGAGCAGTACTTC. The complete variable domain, with remaining parts taken from reference TRBV19 and TRBJ2-7, reads DGGITQSPKYLFRKEGQNVTLSCEQNLNHDAMYWYRQDPGQGLRLIYYSQIVNDFQKGDIAEGYSVSREKKESFPLTVTSAQKNPTAFYLCASSTPGRGDEQYFGPGTRLTVT.

The genes are TRBV18 and TRBJ2-3; D is unresolved. V dropped 6 bases and J dropped 7 bases, with 14 bases sitting between them. The germline V gene encodes CDR1 KGHSH and CDR2 LQKENI. The CDR3 loop spans 13 amino acids. CDR3 coding DNA: TGTGCCAGCTCCCCTGGACCGGAAAATACGCAGTATTTT. Translated: CASSPGPENTQYF.

V gene TRBV6-1 combines with J gene TRBJ2-5; D is possibly TRBD1 or TRBD2 (5 bases each). CDR3 length equals 16 residues. Trimming stripped 3 bases from V and 5 bases from J, with 19 bases between. CDR1 is MNHNS and CDR2 is SASEGT in the germline V gene. The DNA of the CDR3 is TGTGCCAGCAGTGATTTTGTTGGGACCGGTGGGGAGACCCAGTACTTC. It encodes CASSDFVGTGGETQYF.

A word on this clone: Other nucleotide sequences from this sample produce the same CDR3. The rearrangement uses TRBV9 and TRBJ2-3; maybe TRBD1 (5 bases). Germline CDR1 and CDR2: SGDLS and YYNGEE. There are 13 residues in the CDR3. V was pared by 0 bases and J by 3 bases, with 5 bases between. CDR3 amino acids: CASSVAGTDTQYF. CDR3 nucleotides: TGTGCCAGCAGCGTAGCAGGGACAGATACGCAGTATTTT.

This chain links TRBV5-1 with TRBJ1-5; no clear D gene. The germline CDR1 and CDR2 sequences are SGHRS and YFSETQ. The V end lost 0 bases, the J end lost 7 bases, and 14 bases lay between the germline ends. This CDR3 has 15 amino acids. The CDR3 here is CASSLAGGEWQPQHF. The CDR3 nucleotides are TGCGCCAGCAGCTTGGCGGGCGGGGAGTGGCAGCCCCAGCATTTT. The full variable domain, in which reference TRBV5-1 and TRBJ1-5 provide the parts outside the CDR3, is KAGVTQTPRYLIKTRGQQVTLSCSPISGHRSVSWYQQTPGQGLQFLFEYFSETQRNKGNFPGRFSGRQFSNSRSEMNVSTLELGDSALYLCASSLAGGEWQPQHFGDGTRLSIL.

The chain combines TRBV6-5 with TRBJ1-2; D may be TRBD1 (5 bases). Trimming took 2 bases from V and 8 from J, leaving 12 bases between them. The V gene's germline CDR1 is MNHEY and CDR2 SVGAGI. CDR3 size: 13 residues. Here the CDR3 DNA reads TGTGCCAGCAGTTACGCAGGGACCAAGGGCTACACCTTC. This translates into CASSYAGTKGYTF.

CDR3 bases: TGTGCCAGCTCGCCCGACAGGAGCCACGAGCAGTACTTC. Translating gives CASSPDRSHEQYF. The chain couples TRBV18 to TRBJ2-7; the D gene is possibly TRBD1 (6 bases). CDR1 is KGHSH and CDR2 is LQKENI in the germline V gene. Trimming removed 6 bases from V and 5 bases from J, with 14 bases in between. The CDR3 contains 13 residues. Drawing the rest from reference TRBV18 and TRBJ2-7, the complete variable domain is NAGVMQNPRHLVRRRGQEARLRCSPMKGHSHVYWYRQLPEEGLKFMVYLQKENIIDESGMPKERFSAEFPKEGPSILRIQQVVRGDSAAYFCASSPDRSHEQYFGPGTRLTVT.

This chain uses TRBV11-2 with TRBJ1-1, with D perhaps TRBD1 (5 bases). The V gene's germline CDR1 is SGHAT and CDR2 FQNNGV. The CDR3 is 13 amino acids. Between the trimmed V and J ends, which lost 0 bases and 5 bases, there was a span of 7 bases. In DNA, the CDR3 is TGTGCCAGCAGCTTAGAGGAGGGGACTGAAGCTTTCTTT. This translates into CASSLEEGTEAFF.

The chain combines TRBV28 with TRBJ2-6, with no clear D. The CDR3 runs 15 residues. CDR1 and CDR2 from the germline V gene are MDHEN and SYDVKM. The ends were cut back, 7 bases at V and 1 base at J, with 11 bases in the middle. CDR3 in amino acids: CASTPQASGANVLTF. CDR3 sequence (DNA): TGTGCCAGCACCCCTCAGGCTTCTGGGGCCAACGTCCTGACTTTC. Full variable domain (outside the CDR3, taken from reference TRBV28 and TRBJ2-6): DVKVTQSSRYLVKRTGEKVFLECVQDMDHENMFWYRQDPGLGLRLIYFSYDVKMKEKGDIPEGYSVSREKKERFSLILESASTNQTSMYLCASTPQASGANVLTFGAGSRLTVL.

V usage is TRBV20-1 and J usage is TRBJ1-4; D is unclear. This CDR3 comprises 11 residues. V lost 8 bases and J lost 7, with 11 bases in between. CDR1 and CDR2 from the germline V gene are DFQATT and SNEGSKA (reference sequence). The CDR3 spells CSPWYGEKLFF. For the CDR3, the DNA is TGCAGTCCTTGGTATGGTGAAAAACTGTTTTTT.

The CDR3 DNA sequence: TGCGCCAGCCGGGCAGTAGCTAACTATGGCTACACCTTC. Translated, it gives CASRAVANYGYTF. This rearrangement joins TRBV5-1 to TRBJ1-2; D not resolved. In germline, CDR1 is SGHRS, CDR2 YFSETQ. CDR3 length: 13 residues. The V end was cut by 7 bases, the J end by 0 bases, with 10 bases between.

The V gene is TRBV6-1, the J gene TRBJ2-4, with 12 bases lining up with TRBD1. The germline gives CDR1 MNHNS, CDR2 SASEGT. CDR3 length: 20 amino acids. With V trimmed by 2 bases and J by 4 bases, 15 bases remained unmatched. The CDR3 sequence is CASSEPGQGASVGIKNIQYF. CDR3 nucleotide sequence: TGTGCCAGCAGTGAACCGGGACAGGGGGCTAGTGTAGGGATAAAAAACATTCAGTACTTC.

V gene TRBV28 combines with J gene TRBJ1-5, with D perhaps TRBD1 (6 bases). The V gene lost 6 bases and the J gene lost 0 bases, with 15 bases spanning the gap. The CDR3 extends over 16 amino acids. The germline gives CDR1 MDHEN, CDR2 SYDVKM. CDR3 nucleotides: TGTGCCAGCAGACCTACGGGGGCTTATAGCAATCAGCCCCAGCATTTT. Residues: CASRPTGAYSNQPQHF. The variable domain in full, with the rest retrieved from reference TRBV28 and TRBJ1-5, is DVKVTQSSRYLVKRTGEKVFLECVQDMDHENMFWYRQDPGLGLRLIYFSYDVKMKEKGDIPEGYSVSREKKERFSLILESASTNQTSMYLCASRPTGAYSNQPQHFGDGTRLSIL.

The chain uses TRBV25-1 and TRBJ2-3, with D perhaps TRBD1 (5 bases). CDR3 size: 15 residues. V shed 2 bases and J shed 1 base, with 10 bases lying between them. The germline V gene has CDR1 MGHDK and CDR2 SYGVNS. The DNA of the CDR3 is TGTGCCAGCAGTGAACCCAGACAGCGCACAGATACGCAGTATTTT. Translating it yields CASSEPRQRTDTQYF.